The clone carrying this TCR beta chain was observed a few times. The data were taken from a study of blood T cell repertoires in COVID-19. At the level of the study: PBMCs, B-cell-depleted T cells, or T cells were the source of the cDNA or gDNA that made up the material.

Assignment of participants to cohorts was predicated upon participant-reported clinical history. The germline gives CDR1 SNHLY, CDR2 FYNNEI. The CDR3 is 13 amino acids. With 3 bases clipped from V and 6 bases from J, the junction kept 4 bases outside the gene matches. Per the study methods: Amplifying reference gene primers gave estimates of nucleated cell counts. Measured with immunoSEQ multiplex PCR; TCRdb has only the in-frame clones, and not every one. For V, J and clone size, that table is used; D and trimming come from the DNA. The sample contains fewer than 200,000 clones, about 80% of which appear only once.

Source material: PBMCs or T cells enriched from blood (not recorded which). This clonotype was sampled from a woman aged 70-85 years in a cohort exposed to, infected with or recovered from COVID-19 (not recorded which). The chain employs TRBV2 and TRBJ2-7; TRBD2 matches at 8 bases. The CDR3 bases are TGTGCCAGCAGTGAGGCGGGGGGTGGCGAGCAGTACTTC. Its translation: CASSEAGGGEQYF.